These 8 T cell receptor beta chains were sequenced from one sample in a study of OX40 agonist ivuxolimab in advanced cancers. Sequencing was performed with immunoSEQ multiplex PCR; in TCRdb, only in-frame clones are kept and a portion is missing. Of more than 65,000 clones listed, roughly 82% are singletons. The starting material was CD4+ or CD8+ T cells sorted from blood, obtained in a trial of the OX40 agonist ivuxolimab. These TCRs come from an adult with an advanced solid tumor such as melanoma, head and neck, liver or kidney cancer.

This chain connects TRBV29-1 to TRBJ2-1; possibly TRBD2 for D (6 bases). Germline V gene sequence: CDR1 SQVTM, CDR2 ANQGSEA. This CDR3 region has 15 residues. V lost 3 bases and J lost 4, with 16 bases in between. DNA for the CDR3: TGCAGCGTTGATCACCCGGGACTGAGATACAATGAGCAGTTCTTC. It is translated as CSVDHPGLRYNEQFF.

The CDR3 DNA is TGTGCCATCAAAGACGGAGACACCGGGGAGCTGTTTTTT. Its protein is CAIKDGDTGELFF. The chain carries TRBV10-3 and TRBJ2-2; D is unresolved. The V gene lost 7 bases and the J gene lost 3 bases, with 9 bases spanning the gap. Germline-derived CDR1 and CDR2 are ENHRY and SYGVKD. This CDR3 is 13 amino acids long.

V usage is TRBV6-5 and J usage is TRBJ1-6; a possible D gene is TRBD1 (5 bases). This CDR3 is built from 13 residues. Trimming removed 10 bases at V and 9 bases at J, with 16 bases between. CDR1 and CDR2 from the germline V gene are MNHEY and SVGAGI. CDR3 DNA sequence: TGTGCCATCGATGGGGGGGTTGGTTCACCCCTCCACTTT. It encodes CAIDGGVGSPLHF.

CDR3 sequence reads: CASSSRGGETQYF. The CDR3 coding sequence is TGTGCCAGCAGCTCTAGGGGGGGAGAGACCCAGTACTTC. The V gene is TRBV13, the J gene TRBJ2-5; weak D call: TRBD2 (7 bases). With 4 bases removed from V and 4 bases from J, the gap between germline ends came to 10 bases. The germline V gene encodes CDR1 PRHDT and CDR2 FYEKMQ (reference sequence). There are 13 residues in the CDR3.

V and J are TRBV28 and TRBJ1-1, with 7 bases matching TRBD1. Trimming at V came to 7 bases and at J to 4 bases, leaving 18 bases not matched to a gene. Germline V gene data show CDR1 as MDHEN and CDR2 as SYDVKM. The CDR3 loop spans 17 amino acids. The CDR3 DNA reads TGTGCCAGCAACCCCGCCTCCACAGGGGCCGTAGGCACTGAAGCTTTCTTT. As protein: CASNPASTGAVGTEAFF.

This clone came up once. V usage is TRBV7-9 and J usage is TRBJ2-3, with D possibly called TRBD1 or TRBD2 (5 bases each). CDR1 is SEHNR, CDR2 FQNEAQ, per germline (reference sequence). The CDR3 has 16 residues. Trimming removed 9 bases from V and 6 bases from J, with 25 bases in between. CDR3 coding DNA: TGTGCCAGACAGAAGCCGGGACGCTGGGCATACGATACGCAGTATTTT. Encoded protein: CARQKPGRWAYDTQYF.

The V call is TRBV2, the J call TRBJ1-4, with D possibly being TRBD1 (5 bases). This CDR3 spans 15 amino acids. The V gene lost 7 bases and the J gene lost 2 bases, with 14 bases spanning the gap. Germline CDR1 and CDR2: SNHLY and FYNNEI. This CDR3 is CASKREWGTNEKLFF. The CDR3 DNA reads TGTGCCAGCAAAAGGGAATGGGGGACTAATGAAAAACTGTTTTTT.

The chain couples TRBV19 to TRBJ2-1; 10 bases line up with TRBD2. With V trimmed by 4 bases and J by 6 bases, 6 bases remained unmatched. The CDR3 loop spans 15 amino acids. CDR1 and CDR2 from the germline V gene are LNHDA and SQIVND (reference sequence). DNA of the CDR3: TGTGCCAGTAGTACCACACTAGCGGGGTCCAATGAGCAGTTCTTC. Translation: CASSTTLAGSNEQFF.